This T cell receptor (beta chain) was identified in a study of multiple sclerosis patients with progressive multifocal leukoencephalopathy. Repertoires were generated with immunoSEQ multiplex PCR, while TCRdb's copy carries only in-frame clones and drops some. The sample holds tens of thousands of clones; approximately 92% are singletons and the top ten take roughly 2%. This CDR3 is built from 13 residues. The germline V gene encodes CDR1 MNHEY and CDR2 SMNVEV (reference sequence). V shed 3 bases and J shed 1 base, with 7 bases lying between them. This sample's time point: before natalizumab initiation.

V gene TRBV27 combines with J gene TRBJ2-7, with TRBD2 as a possible D gene (6 bases). The TCR comes from a man aged 25-45 years with multiple sclerosis. The material sequenced was PBMCs. The DNA for the CDR3 is TGTGCCAGCAGTTTGACTAGATCCTACGAGCAGTACTTC. The encoded protein is CASSLTRSYEQYF.